The clone carrying this T cell receptor beta chain was seen ten or more times. TCRdb itself ran the 5' RACE reads through MiXCR, one entry per CDR3 protein. The table lists 25,000 or so distinct CDR3 sequences, approximately 13% of them singletons. The V segment lost 6 bases and the J segment 4 bases; nucleotides outside the gene matches: 13. This CDR3 has 16 amino acids. Germline lookup yields CDR1 DFQATT and CDR2 SNEGSKA (reference sequence). This sample stems from a study of neurological immune-mediated disorders. Noted time point: technical triplicate 1. The receptor comes from a female donor with HTLV-1-associated myelopathy (HAM/TSP). The rearrangement joins TRBV20-1 to TRBJ2-3; 10 nucleotides agree with TRBD2. Source material: CD4+ T cells from blood. CDR3 in DNA: TGCAGTGCCCGGGCGAGCGGGAGGGCAGCGGCAGATACGCAGTATTTT. Encoded protein: CSARASGRAAADTQYF.